The 20 T cell receptor beta chains presented below share a single source sample, sequenced in a study of T cells after somatic rescue of genetic block. Method: immunoSEQ multiplex PCR; TCRdb's copy keeps in-frame clones and lacks some. The sample lists roughly 70,000 clones, about 92% occurring once. Sequencing input: peripheral blood mononuclear cells (PBMCs). The receptors here all came from a middle-aged man.

The V and J genes are TRBV4-1 and TRBJ2-4; D uncertain. Germline CDR1 is MGHRA and CDR2 is YSYEKL. The ends were cut back, 0 bases at V and 0 bases at J, with 6 bases in the middle. The CDR3 is 15 amino acids. The CDR3 sequence is CASSQDTLAKNIQYF. The CDR3 region has the DNA TGCGCCAGCAGCCAAGATACGTTAGCCAAAAACATTCAGTACTTC.

This clone was recorded only once. V and J are TRBV11-2 and TRBJ1-3, with D perhaps TRBD1 (5 bases). With 1 base removed from V and 0 bases from J, the gap between germline ends came to 13 bases. CDR1 is SGHAT and CDR2 is FQNNGV in the germline V gene. This CDR3 is 17 amino acids long. As DNA, the CDR3 is TGTGCCAGCAGCTTAGCGCTCGCAGGGCCCTCTGGAAACACCATATATTTT. Its protein is CASSLALAGPSGNTIYF.

The chain has TRBV4-3 and TRBJ2-3; 7 nucleotides align to TRBD2. Germline loops: CDR1 LGHNA, CDR2 YSLEER. The CDR3 totals 14 residues. J was trimmed by 9 bases and V by 0 bases; bases with no gene match: 6. The CDR3 sequence: CASSQDAGEMTQYF. CDR3 bases: TGCGCCAGCAGCCAAGATGCGGGAGAGATGACGCAGTATTTT.

The chain links TRBV7-2 to TRBJ2-1; D ambiguous. Per the germline V gene, CDR1 is SGHTA and CDR2 is FQGNSA. The CDR3 is made up of 13 amino acids. The V end was cut by 3 bases, the J end by 4 bases, with 7 bases between. The CDR3 protein is CASSFKGYNEQFF. The CDR3 bases are TGTGCCAGCAGCTTCAAGGGTTACAATGAGCAGTTCTTC. Full variable domain (missing parts from reference TRBV7-2 and TRBJ2-1): GAGVSQSPSNKVTEKGKDVELRCDPISGHTALYWYRQSLGQGLEFLIYFQGNSAPDKSGLPSDRFSAERTGGSVSTLTIQRTQQEDSAVYLCASSFKGYNEQFFGPGTRLTVL.

The V gene is TRBV5-1, the J gene TRBJ1-3; TRBD1 is a possible D gene (5 bases). Trimming cost V 0 bases and J 3 bases, with 16 bases left between them. The CDR3 totals 17 residues. CDR1 and CDR2 from the germline V gene are SGHRS and YFSETQ. CDR3 DNA sequence: TGCGCCAGCAGCTTGGCTTCAAGTGGGGGAGTTGGAAACACCATATATTTT. It codes for CASSLASSGGVGNTIYF.

The rearrangement uses TRBV4-1 and TRBJ1-4; 7 nucleotides match TRBD1. The CDR3 has 16 amino acids. Germline values: CDR1 MGHRA, CDR2 YSYEKL. Trimming took 1 base from V and 7 from J; bases not matched to a gene: 9. The CDR3 DNA is TGCGCCAGCAGCCAAGCCCTCGGAGGGGGCGGTGAAAAACTGTTTTTT. Translated: CASSQALGGGGEKLFF.

This clone showed up just once. The chain uses TRBV28 and TRBJ1-5; D is perhaps TRBD1 (6 bases). Germline V gives CDR1 MDHEN, CDR2 SYDVKM. V lost 8 bases and J lost 1, with 12 bases in between. The CDR3 has 14 residues. CDR3 amino acids: CASQQGGSNQPQHF. The CDR3 nucleotides read TGTGCCAGCCAACAGGGCGGGAGCAATCAGCCCCAGCATTTT.

V usage is TRBV4-2 and J usage is TRBJ2-5; 9 bases line up with TRBD2. V shed 6 bases and J 2 bases; nucleotides not matched to a gene: 10. The germline gives CDR1 LGHNA, CDR2 YNFKEQ. This CDR3 is 16 amino acids long. In DNA form, the CDR3 reads TGTGCCAGCAGGCAGGTAGGACTAGCGAATCAAGAGACCCAGTACTTC. It encodes CASRQVGLANQETQYF.

The chain has TRBV2 and TRBJ2-1; 12 bases are shared with TRBD2. CDR1 SNHLY and CDR2 FYNNEI come from the germline V gene. V dropped 7 bases and J dropped 9; count of bases not matched to a gene: 7. The CDR3 has 14 amino acids. The CDR3 reads CASTLAGGPSEQFF. The CDR3 DNA sequence: TGTGCCAGCACCCTAGCGGGAGGGCCCAGTGAGCAGTTCTTC.

This clone occurred once. V is TRBV19 and J is TRBJ2-7; D is ambiguous. CDR1 and CDR2 from the germline V gene are LNHDA and SQIVND (reference sequence). The CDR3 has 12 amino acids. The V gene lost 3 bases and the J gene lost 3 bases, with 6 bases spanning the gap. The CDR3: CASSMGSYEQYF. CDR3 nucleotide sequence: TGTGCCAGTAGTATGGGCAGCTACGAGCAGTACTTC.

The chain combines TRBV19 with TRBJ2-1, with 7 nucleotides matching TRBD1. The CDR3 length is 13 residues. Per germline, CDR1 LNHDA and CDR2 SQIVND (reference sequence). The V and J ends lost 5 bases and 6 bases, in that order; junction bases with no gene match: 4. CDR3: CASSSRQGNEQFF. The CDR3 DNA follows: TGTGCCAGTAGTTCTCGACAGGGCAATGAGCAGTTCTTC.

V is TRBV5-8 and J is TRBJ2-1; 8 nucleotides agree with TRBD1. This CDR3 comprises 17 residues. Germline CDR1 SGHTS, CDR2 YDEGEE. The V segment lost 0 bases and the J segment 7 bases; nucleotides outside the gene matches: 12. The CDR3 loop is CASSLVLGQALRNEQFF. CDR3 sequence (DNA): TGTGCCAGCAGCTTGGTCTTGGGACAGGCTTTAAGGAATGAGCAGTTCTTC. Full variable domain (missing parts from reference TRBV5-8 and TRBJ2-1): EAGVTQSPTHLIKTRGQQATLRCSPISGHTSVYWYQQALGLGLQFLLWYDEGEERNRGNFPPRFSGRQFPNYSSELNVNALELEDSALYLCASSLVLGQALRNEQFFGPGTRLTVL.

V usage is TRBV7-8 and J usage is TRBJ2-3; 12 bases line up with TRBD2. Germline lookup yields CDR1 SGHVS and CDR2 FQNEAQ. J lost 6 bases, V lost 6 bases, and 4 bases had no gene match. The CDR3 extends over 14 amino acids. CDR3 coding DNA: TGTGCCAGCAGAGGACTAGCGGGATTGGATACGCAGTATTTT. Its protein is CASRGLAGLDTQYF.

The DNA of the CDR3 is TGTGCCAGCAGCCAAGACGTGCGGACAGGGTTCTACGAGCAGTACTTC. Amino acid sequence: CASSQDVRTGFYEQYF. This chain joins TRBV14 and TRBJ2-7; 8 nucleotides match TRBD1. The V gene end was trimmed by 0 bases and the J gene end by 3 bases; junction bases not matched to a gene: 7. Per the germline V gene, CDR1 is SGHDN and CDR2 is FVKESK. The CDR3 is made up of 16 amino acids.

This clone was counted a single time. The rearrangement joins TRBV5-8 to TRBJ2-3; D is perhaps TRBD1 (5 bases). The CDR3 sequence is 12 residues long. Germline CDR1 SGHTS, CDR2 YDEGEE. The V end was cut by 5 bases, the J end by 5 bases, with 9 bases between. DNA of the CDR3: TGTGCCAGCAGGCTACAGGTAGATACGCAGTATTTT. This sequence encodes CASRLQVDTQYF.

This chain links TRBV11-2 with TRBJ2-2, with TRBD1 matching 10 bases. The germline V gene has CDR1 SGHAT and CDR2 FQNNGV. The CDR3 has 17 residues. The V segment lost 4 bases and the J segment 4 bases; nucleotides outside the gene matches: 9. Written as DNA, the CDR3 is TGTGCCAGCAGCTCATACCGGACAGGGGGGGCCACCGGGGAGCTGTTTTTT. Amino acids: CASSSYRTGGATGELFF.

This clone has only one observation. The chain employs TRBV7-2 and TRBJ2-5, with 7 bases fitting TRBD2. This CDR3 contains 16 residues. V lost 0 bases, J lost 4 bases, and 8 bases stayed unmatched. Germline V CDR1 and CDR2: SGHTA, FQGNSA. CDR3 protein: CASSLALKRDGETQYF. The CDR3 DNA is TGTGCCAGCAGCTTAGCGCTAAAGCGGGACGGAGAGACCCAGTACTTC.

The chain uses TRBV6-1 and TRBJ2-3; 11 bases align to TRBD2. This CDR3 contains 15 residues. Unmatched junction bases numbered 4, after V lost 3 bases and J lost 5 bases. Germline CDR1 reads MNHNS; CDR2 reads SASEGT. CDR3 DNA: TGTGCCAGCAGTGAGATAGCGGGGGGGGGAGATACGCAGTATTTT. This codes for CASSEIAGGGDTQYF.

The V and J genes are TRBV30 and TRBJ2-5; 8 nucleotides align to TRBD1. The germline V gene encodes CDR1 GTSNPN and CDR2 SVGIG (reference sequence). Trimming at V came to 8 bases and at J to 5 bases, leaving 7 bases not matched to a gene. The CDR3 totals 12 residues. The CDR3 region is CAGEQGAETQYF. As DNA, the CDR3 is TGTGCCGGAGAGCAGGGGGCCGAGACCCAGTACTTC.

The genes are TRBV7-3 and TRBJ2-3; D unclear. V lost 1 base, J lost 2 bases, and 4 bases lay in between. The CDR3 contains 13 residues. The germline CDR1 and CDR2 sequences are SGHTA and FQGTGA. In DNA, the CDR3 is TGTGCCAGCAGCTTAAAGGCCACAGATACGCAGTATTTT. Its translation: CASSLKATDTQYF. Complete variable domain (other parts from reference TRBV7-3 and TRBJ2-3): GAGVSQTPSNKVTEKGKYVELRCDPISGHTALYWYRQSLGQGPEFLIYFQGTGAADDSGLPNDRFFAVRPEGSVSTLKIQRTERGDSAVYLCASSLKATDTQYFGPGTRLTVL.